Sequencing of this T cell receptor (beta chain) was carried out in a study of T cell responses to AZD1222 COVID-19 vaccine. Germline CDR1 and CDR2: GTSNPN and SVGIG (reference sequence). This CDR3 has 15 amino acids. The J segment lost 7 bases and the V segment lost 0 bases, leaving 7 bases of the junction unmatched. A remark on this clone: No antigen is known for it.

It was second doses at about 4 or about 12 weeks that were pooled. The table came from immunoSEQ multiplex PCR; TCRdb's copy has only in-frame clones and leaves some out. The sample holds 150,000 to 190,000 clones; more than 85% are singletons and the top ten take less than 1.6%. Study outcomes and limitations: Nearly half of spike-specific TCRs reportedly target variant regions that are unmutated in the B.1.351 and B.1.1.7 variants. Repertoires in all cases were sampled only once the peak T cell response had passed.

The V gene is TRBV30, the J gene TRBJ1-3; 9 bases fit TRBD1. The material was peripheral blood, obtained 28 days after the second AZD1222 dose. This TCR was recovered from an adult who received the AZD1222 COVID-19 vaccine. The DNA of the CDR3 is TGTGCCTGGAGTGTTGGGGGACAGGGTTCGAACACCATATATTTT. The encoded protein is CAWSVGGQGSNTIYF.